This T cell receptor (beta chain) was observed in a study of T cell responses to AZD1222 COVID-19 vaccine. Points from the study as a whole: Among those given AZD1222, only 5 to 7 were seropositive at baseline. Unmutated regions of variants are reportedly targeted by nearly half of spike-specific TCRs. Spike-specific TCR breadth and depth were elevated following two AZD1222 doses. White British ancestry dominated among donors, who included more females, and clonal diversity was possibly underestimated.

This clone has only one observation. Its antigen is still unknown. Only in-frame clones appear in the TCRdb table, and some are missing; sequencing was by immunoSEQ multiplex PCR. This table has some 200,000 clones, approximately 90% appearing once. This clonotype originated in an adult who received the AZD1222 COVID-19 vaccine. Sequences were derived from peripheral blood, sampled 28 days after the second AZD1222 dose.

The CDR3 nucleotides are TGTGCCAGCAGTTCCGGGACTATAACAGATACGCAGTATTTT. This translates into CASSSGTITDTQYF. This chain uses TRBV28 with TRBJ2-3, with 7 nucleotides matching TRBD2. The CDR3 spans 14 residues. Germline V CDR1 and CDR2: MDHEN, SYDVKM. V trimming: 4 bases; J trimming: 3 bases; junction bases outside the gene matches: 4.